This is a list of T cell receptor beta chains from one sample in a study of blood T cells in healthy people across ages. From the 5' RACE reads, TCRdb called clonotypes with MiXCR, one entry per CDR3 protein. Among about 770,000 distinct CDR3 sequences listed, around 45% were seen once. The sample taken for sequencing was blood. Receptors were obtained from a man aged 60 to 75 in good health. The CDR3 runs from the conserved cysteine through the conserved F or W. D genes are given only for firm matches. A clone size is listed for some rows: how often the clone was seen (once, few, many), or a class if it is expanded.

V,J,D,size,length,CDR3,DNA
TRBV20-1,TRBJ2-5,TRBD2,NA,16,CSARGYRAGGRVEQYF,TGCAGTGCTAGAGGTTATCGAGCGGGGGGGCGGGTTGAGCAGTATTTC
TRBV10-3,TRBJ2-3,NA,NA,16,CAISESPGGGTDTQYF,TGTGCCATCAGTGAGTCGCCAGGGGGGGGTACAGATACGCAGTATTTT
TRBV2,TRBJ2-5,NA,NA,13,CAGNPGASGEQYF,TGTGCCGGCAACCCGGGGGCCTCTGGGGAGCAGTACTTC
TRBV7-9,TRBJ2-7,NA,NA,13,CASSLESLYEQYF,TGTGCCAGCAGCTTAGAGAGTCTCTACGAGCAGTACTTC
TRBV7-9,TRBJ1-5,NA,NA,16,CASSLGTGGANQPQHF,TGTGCCAGCAGCTTAGGTACTGGGGGGGCCAATCAGCCCCAGCATTTT
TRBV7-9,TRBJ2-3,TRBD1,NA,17,CASSLGTGTGDRDTQYF,TGTGCCAGCAGCTTAGGAACCGGGACAGGGGATCGAGATACGCAGTATTTT
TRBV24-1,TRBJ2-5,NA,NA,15,CATMASSDRKETQYF,TGTGCCACCATGGCATCGTCGGACAGAAAAGAGACCCAGTACTTC
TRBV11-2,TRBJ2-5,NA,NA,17,CASSLDLAGKYQETQYF,TGTGCCAGCAGCTTAGATCTGGCGGGAAAGTACCAAGAGACCCAGTACTTC
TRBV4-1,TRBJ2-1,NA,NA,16,CASSQDGRPLRNEQFF,TGCGCCAGCAGCCAAGATGGCAGGCCACTTAGGAATGAGCAGTTCTTC
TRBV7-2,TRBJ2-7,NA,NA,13,CASSAAGTNKQYF,TGTGCCAGCAGCGCCGCCGGGACGAACAAGCAGTACTTC
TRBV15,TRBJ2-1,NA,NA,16,CATSWERRTSYNGQFF,TGTGCCACCTCATGGGAGAGGCGGACTTCCTACAATGGGCAGTTCTTC
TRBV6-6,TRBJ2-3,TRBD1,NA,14,CASGTGILTDTQYF,TGTGCCAGCGGGACAGGGATTCTAACAGATACGCAGTATTTT
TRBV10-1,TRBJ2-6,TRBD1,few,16,CASSADRAAGANVLTF,TGCGCCAGCAGCGCTGACAGGGCGGCTGGGGCCAACGTCCTGACTTTC
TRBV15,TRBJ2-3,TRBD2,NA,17,CATSRKGGGGKPITQYF,TGTGCCACCAGCAGAAAAGGTGGGGGGGGGAAACCGATAACGCAGTATTTT
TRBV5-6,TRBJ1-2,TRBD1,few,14,CASSLGQLNYGYTF,TGTGCCAGCAGTTTGGGACAGCTTAACTATGGCTACACCTTC
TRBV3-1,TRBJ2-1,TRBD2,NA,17,CASSPLGGAIGYNEQFF,TGTGCCAGCAGCCCCTTGGGAGGGGCGATCGGATACAATGAGCAGTTCTTC
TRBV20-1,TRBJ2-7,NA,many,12,CSARGQTYEQYF,TGCAGTGCTCGTGGACAAACATACGAGCAGTACTTC
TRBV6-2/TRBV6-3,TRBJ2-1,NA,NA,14,CASSYPFGLAEQFF,TGTGCCAGCAGTTACCCTTTTGGTTTAGCAGAGCAGTTCTTC